This TCR beta chain was recorded in a study of T cell responses to AZD1222 COVID-19 vaccine. Overall study results and limits: Nearly half of spike-specific TCRs reportedly target unmutated variant regions. Vaccination with two AZD1222 doses was followed by a rise in Spike-specific TCR breadth and depth. Only five to seven AZD1222 recipients were seropositive at baseline.

Here immunoSEQ multiplex PCR was the method, and the copy in TCRdb shows in-frame clones only, minus some. The table has more than 95,000 clones, roughly 90% seen once; the top ten hold about 1.6%. This clone was counted a single time. The antigen is undetermined. Germline CDR1 reads SGHTA; CDR2 reads FQGTGA. The CDR3 runs to 13 residues. The V end lost 6 bases, the J end lost 6 bases, and 14 bases lay between the germline ends. This chain joins TRBV7-3 and TRBJ1-2; tentative D call: TRBD1 (5 bases). The sample was peripheral blood, taken on day 0 of AZD1222 vaccination. This clonotype was obtained from an adult in good health. CDR3 in amino acids: CASRNGGSDGYTF. CDR3 DNA: TGTGCCAGCAGAAACGGGGGATCCGATGGCTACACCTTC.